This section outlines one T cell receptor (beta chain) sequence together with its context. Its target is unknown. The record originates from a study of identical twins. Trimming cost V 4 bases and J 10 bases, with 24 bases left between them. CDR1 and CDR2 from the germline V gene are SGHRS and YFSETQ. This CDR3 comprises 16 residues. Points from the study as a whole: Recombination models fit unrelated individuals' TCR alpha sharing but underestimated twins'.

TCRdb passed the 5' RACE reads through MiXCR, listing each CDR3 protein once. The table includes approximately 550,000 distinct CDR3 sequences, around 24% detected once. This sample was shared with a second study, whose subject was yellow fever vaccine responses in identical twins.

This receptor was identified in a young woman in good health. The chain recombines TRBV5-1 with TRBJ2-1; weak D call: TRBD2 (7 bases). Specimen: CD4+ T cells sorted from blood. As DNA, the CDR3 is TGCGCCAGCAGCATCGGGCGGGGGCCCGGTCGTTACGAGCAGTTCTTC. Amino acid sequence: CASSIGRGPGRYEQFF.